These 20 T cell receptor beta chains originate from one sample sequenced in a study of blood T cell repertoires in COVID-19. Sequencing used immunoSEQ multiplex PCR; TCRdb keeps in-frame clones, though not all of them. The table lists about 250,000 clones, approximately 90% of them singletons, with more than 1.5% in the top ten. The material sequenced was PBMCs or T cells enriched from blood (not recorded which). These receptors were obtained from a man aged 40-49 years who had recovered from COVID-19.

The chain employs TRBV7-8 and TRBJ2-3; 11 bases fit TRBD1. The CDR3 length is 17 residues. In germline, CDR1 is SGHVS, CDR2 FQNEAQ. Unmatched junction bases numbered 8, after V lost 1 base and J lost 5 bases. The CDR3 DNA reads TGTGCCAGCAGCTTAGGGATTGGGACAGGGGGGGAAGATACGCAGTATTTT. This translates into CASSLGIGTGGEDTQYF.

The rearrangement joins TRBV6-4 to TRBJ2-1; possible D gene TRBD2, 5 bases. The CDR3 has 13 residues. Germline V lookup: CDR1 MRHNA, CDR2 SNTAGT. V shed 9 bases and J shed 4 bases, with 13 bases lying between them. In DNA form, the CDR3 reads TGTGCCAGATACCTAGGACTTTACAATGAGCAGTTCTTC. It codes for CARYLGLYNEQFF.

CDR3 loop: CASSRQGESEQYF. The CDR3 bases are TGTGCCAGCAGTCGACAGGGGGAATCCGAGCAGTACTTC. The gene calls are TRBV3-1 (or the pseudogene TRBV3-2) and TRBJ2-7, with TRBD1 identical over 9 bases. The CDR3 contains 13 residues. With V trimmed by 6 bases and J by 6 bases, 6 bases remained unmatched. Germline CDR1 is LGHDT and CDR2 is YNNKEL (reference sequence).

The V call is TRBV5-4, the J call TRBJ2-7; TRBD1 matches 10 bases. The trim removed 6 bases at V and 0 bases at J, leaving 9 bases unmatched. Germline V gene sequence: CDR1 SGHNT, CDR2 YYREEE (reference sequence). The CDR3 contains 16 residues. Written as DNA, the CDR3 is TGTGCCAGCACCCGGTTGGGGACAGGGGACTCCTACGAGCAGTACTTC. Amino acid sequence: CASTRLGTGDSYEQYF.

As for this clone: Different DNA sequences within this sample yield the same CDR3. The V gene is TRBV3-1 (or the pseudogene TRBV3-2), the J gene TRBJ2-3; 11 positions agree with TRBD2. CDR3 length: 16 residues. With 0 bases clipped from V and 2 bases from J, the junction kept 1 base outside the gene matches. In germline, CDR1 is LGHDT, CDR2 YNNKEL (reference sequence). The CDR3 coding sequence is TGTGCCAGCAGCCAAGAACTAGCGGGAGTCACAGATACGCAGTATTTT. It yields the protein CASSQELAGVTDTQYF.

This clone was seen a handful of times. The chain is built from TRBV5-1 and TRBJ2-7; no clear D. V was pared by 3 bases and J by 5 bases, with 9 bases between. This CDR3 comprises 12 residues. Per the germline V gene, CDR1 is SGHRS and CDR2 is YFSETQ. CDR3 region: CASSSLGNEQYF. CDR3 sequence (DNA): TGCGCCAGCAGCTCCCTGGGCAACGAGCAGTACTTC.

The genes are TRBV5-6 and TRBJ1-1; 8 positions agree with TRBD1. This CDR3 spans 15 amino acids. Germline V gene lookup returns CDR1 SGHDT and CDR2 YYEEEE. J was trimmed by 11 bases and V by 3 bases; bases with no gene match: 15. The CDR3 region is CASSWWDRTTRAAFF. The DNA for the CDR3 is TGTGCCAGCAGCTGGTGGGACAGGACTACTAGGGCGGCTTTCTTT.

The rearrangement links TRBV5-1 to TRBJ2-1; 10 positions agree with TRBD2. After removal of 1 base from V and 4 bases from J, the junction contained 5 bases not matched to a gene. Germline V lookup: CDR1 SGHRS, CDR2 YFSETQ. The CDR3 has 16 residues. In DNA form, the CDR3 reads TGCGCCAGCAGCTTGTCAGCAGCGGGGGGGTACAATGAGCAGTTCTTC. Its protein is CASSLSAAGGYNEQFF.

The gene calls are TRBV29-1 and TRBJ1-1, with D perhaps TRBD1 (5 bases). The CDR3 has 13 amino acids. Trimming took off 1 base at V and 12 bases at J, with 18 bases between the two ends. CDR1 and CDR2 (germline): SQVTM, ANQGSEA. The CDR3 coding sequence is TGCAGCGTTGAAGTACAGGTGTCCCGCCTCACTTTCTTT. Its translation: CSVEVQVSRLTFF. Full variable domain (rest looked up from reference TRBV29-1 and TRBJ1-1): SAVISQKPSRDICQRGTSLTIQCQVDSQVTMMFWYRQQPGQSLTLIATANQGSEATYESGFVIDKFPISRPNLTFSTLTVSNMSPEDSSIYLCSVEVQVSRLTFFGQGTRLTVV.

The chain recombines TRBV5-6 with TRBJ2-3; tentatively, D is TRBD2 (6 bases). Germline CDR1 SGHDT, CDR2 YYEEEE. This CDR3 is 13 amino acids long. Trimming took 4 bases from V and 5 from J, leaving 11 bases between them. The CDR3 region has the DNA TGTGCCAGCAGCCCTAGCGCCGGAGATACGCAGTATTTT. It specifies CASSPSAGDTQYF.

The chain combines TRBV7-2 with TRBJ2-7; TRBD2 matches 7 bases. V dropped 1 base and J dropped 2; count of bases not matched to a gene: 5. The CDR3 runs 15 residues. The germline CDR1 and CDR2 sequences are SGHTA and FQGNSA. CDR3 DNA: TGTGCCAGCAGCTTAGAAGGACTAGGTACCTACGAGCAGTACTTC. This encodes CASSLEGLGTYEQYF.

This chain uses TRBV7-2 with TRBJ2-7; 9 bases are shared with TRBD2. The germline CDR1 and CDR2 sequences are SGHTA and FQGNSA. The V and J ends lost 3 bases and 4 bases, in that order; junction bases with no gene match: 4. The CDR3 loop spans 14 amino acids. The CDR3 is CASSLGLAPYEQYF. Written as DNA, the CDR3 is TGTGCCAGCAGCTTGGGACTAGCTCCATACGAGCAGTACTTC.

The chain employs TRBV4-1 and TRBJ2-4; TRBD2 matches at 9 bases. J was trimmed by 1 base and V by 1 base; bases with no gene match: 11. The CDR3 spans 19 residues. The germline V gene has CDR1 MGHRA and CDR2 YSYEKL. For the CDR3, the DNA is TGCGCCAGCAGCCAAGTGGGGCTAGCGGGGTTTGTTGCCAAAAACATTCAGTACTTC. Its protein product is CASSQVGLAGFVAKNIQYF.

This sequence joins TRBV5-6 and TRBJ1-6; TRBD1 matches 9 bases. The germline V gene has CDR1 SGHDT and CDR2 YYEEEE. V dropped 6 bases and J dropped 7; count of bases not matched to a gene: 5. This CDR3 has 14 amino acids. Here the CDR3 reads CASKTTGGNSPLHF. Here the CDR3 DNA reads TGTGCCAGCAAGACGACAGGGGGAAATTCACCCCTCCACTTT.

The genes are TRBV3-1 (or the pseudogene TRBV3-2) and TRBJ1-3; a possible D gene is TRBD1 (5 bases). The length of the CDR3 is 16 residues. Trimming took off 0 bases at V and 1 base at J, with 10 bases between the two ends. Germline assignment: CDR1 LGHDT and CDR2 YNNKEL (reference sequence). The CDR3 loop reads CASSQDGGTSGNTIYF. The CDR3 bases are TGTGCCAGCAGCCAAGACGGGGGTACGTCTGGAAACACCATATATTTT.

The chain recombines TRBV27 with TRBJ2-1; TRBD1 aligns across 7 bases. The germline CDR1 and CDR2 sequences are MNHEY and SMNVEV (reference sequence). The V gene end was trimmed by 4 bases and the J gene end by 5 bases; junction bases not matched to a gene: 8. The CDR3 totals 15 residues. The CDR3 DNA reads as TGTGCCAGCAGTTACCGACAGGGTATCCACAATGAGCAGTTCTTC. Translated, it gives CASSYRQGIHNEQFF.

The V and J genes are TRBV5-1 and TRBJ1-5; D is possibly TRBD1 (5 bases). In germline, CDR1 is SGHRS, CDR2 YFSETQ. The V end lost 0 bases, the J end lost 2 bases, and 12 bases lay between the germline ends. The CDR3 length is 16 residues. The CDR3 protein is CASSLDGGVGNQPQHF. The CDR3 coding sequence is TGCGCCAGCAGCTTGGACGGGGGTGTCGGCAATCAGCCCCAGCATTTT.

This chain connects TRBV30 to TRBJ2-1; 7 bases line up with TRBD1. Germline V gene sequence: CDR1 GTSNPN, CDR2 SVGIG (reference sequence). The CDR3 is 23 amino acids. J lost 7 bases, V lost 0 bases, and 33 bases had no gene match. The CDR3 DNA is TGTGCCTGGAGTGTAGTACGTAGCCTCGCCCACAGCCACCAGGGGGAAGAGGGGAATGAGCAGTTCTTC. This encodes CAWSVVRSLAHSHQGEEGNEQFF.

The chain uses TRBV28 and TRBJ1-5; a weak D match, TRBD1 (5 bases). The length of the CDR3 is 16 residues. Germline V gives CDR1 MDHEN, CDR2 SYDVKM. Trimming pared 1 base from V and 4 bases from J, leaving 14 bases between. In DNA, the CDR3 is TGTGCCAGCAGTTTATTCATTGCGGGGGGGAATCAGCCCCAGCATTTT. As protein: CASSLFIAGGNQPQHF.

The V call is TRBV2, the J call TRBJ2-3; D is possibly TRBD2 (6 bases). Trimming removed 7 bases at V and 3 bases at J, with 11 bases between. Per germline, CDR1 SNHLY and CDR2 FYNNEI. This CDR3 is 13 amino acids long. This CDR3 reads CASNLGGTDTQYF. The CDR3 region has the DNA TGTGCCAGCAACCTCGGGGGAACAGATACGCAGTATTTT.